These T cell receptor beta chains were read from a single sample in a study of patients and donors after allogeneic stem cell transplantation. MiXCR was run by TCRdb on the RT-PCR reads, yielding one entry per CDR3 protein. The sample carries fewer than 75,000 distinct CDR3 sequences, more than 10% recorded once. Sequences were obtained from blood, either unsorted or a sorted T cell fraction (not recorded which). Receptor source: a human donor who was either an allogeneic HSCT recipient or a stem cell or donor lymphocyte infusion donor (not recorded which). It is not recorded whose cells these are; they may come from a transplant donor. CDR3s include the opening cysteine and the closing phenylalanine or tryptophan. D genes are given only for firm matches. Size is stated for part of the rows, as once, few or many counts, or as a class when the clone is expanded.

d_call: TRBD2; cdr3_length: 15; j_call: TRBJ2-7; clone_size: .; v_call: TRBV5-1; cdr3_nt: TGCGCCAGCAGCCGACGGACTAGCGGGACTTACGAGCAGTACTTC; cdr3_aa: CASSRRTSGTYEQYF
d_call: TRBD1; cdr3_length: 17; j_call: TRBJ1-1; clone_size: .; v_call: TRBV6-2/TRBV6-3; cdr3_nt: TGTGCCAGCAGTTCAAATCCGGGACAGGGGAGGAACACTGAAGCTTTCTTT; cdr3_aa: CASSSNPGQGRNTEAFF
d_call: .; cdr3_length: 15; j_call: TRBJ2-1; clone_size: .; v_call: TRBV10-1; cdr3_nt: TGCGCCAGCAGTGAAGGGAGGACCTTCGGGAATGAGCAGTTCTTC; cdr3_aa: CASSEGRTFGNEQFF
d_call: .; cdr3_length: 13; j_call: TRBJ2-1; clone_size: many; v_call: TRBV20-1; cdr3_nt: TGCAGTGCTAGAGATTTTATAACGGATGAGCAGTTCTTC; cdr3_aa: CSARDFITDEQFF
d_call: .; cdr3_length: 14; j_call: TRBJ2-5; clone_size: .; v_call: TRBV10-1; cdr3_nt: TGCGCCAGCAGTGAGGGAGGGACCCAAGAGACCCAGTACTTC; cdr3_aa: CASSEGGTQETQYF
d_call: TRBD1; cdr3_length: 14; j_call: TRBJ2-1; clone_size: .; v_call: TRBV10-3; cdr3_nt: TGTGCCATCACACCGGGACAGGGAAGTCATGAGCAGTTCTTC; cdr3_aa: CAITPGQGSHEQFF
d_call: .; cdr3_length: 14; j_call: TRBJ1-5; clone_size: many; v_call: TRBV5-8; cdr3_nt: TGTGCCAGCAGCTTGGACAGGGGCAATCAGCCCCAGCATTTT; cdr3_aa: CASSLDRGNQPQHF
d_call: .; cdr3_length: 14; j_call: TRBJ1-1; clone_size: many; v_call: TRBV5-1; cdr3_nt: TGCGCCAGCAGCTTGGGGTCAGCGAACACTGAAGCTTTCTTT; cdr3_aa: CASSLGSANTEAFF
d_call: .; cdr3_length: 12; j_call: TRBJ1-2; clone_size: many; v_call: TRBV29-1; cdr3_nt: TGCAGCGTTCAGGGCGCGGGATATGGCTACACCTTC; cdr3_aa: CSVQGAGYGYTF
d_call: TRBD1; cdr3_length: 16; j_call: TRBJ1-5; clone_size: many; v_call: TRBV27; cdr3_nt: TGTGCCAGCACCCTTGAGGGGCAGGGGGTGGATCAGCCCCAGCATTTT; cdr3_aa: CASTLEGQGVDQPQHF
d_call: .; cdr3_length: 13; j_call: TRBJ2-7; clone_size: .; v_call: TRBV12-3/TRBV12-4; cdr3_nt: TGTGCCAGCAGTTTTGACAGCCCCTACGAGCAGTACTTC; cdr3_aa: CASSFDSPYEQYF
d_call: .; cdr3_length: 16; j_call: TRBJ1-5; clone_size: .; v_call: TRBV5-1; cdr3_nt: TGCGCCAGCAGGCCCGGCGACAGAGAAATAGATCAGCCCCAGCATTTT; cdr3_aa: CASRPGDREIDQPQHF
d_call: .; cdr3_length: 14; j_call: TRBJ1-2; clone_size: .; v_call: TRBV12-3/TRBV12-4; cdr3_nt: TGTGCCAGCAGTTTATCCCCGGGCGCCCATGGCTACACCTTC; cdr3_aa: CASSLSPGAHGYTF
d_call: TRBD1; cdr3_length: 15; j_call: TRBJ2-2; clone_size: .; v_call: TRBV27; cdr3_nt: TGTGCCAGCAGTTTGGCTGGGACAGGGACCGGGGAGCTGTTTTTT; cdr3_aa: CASSLAGTGTGELFF
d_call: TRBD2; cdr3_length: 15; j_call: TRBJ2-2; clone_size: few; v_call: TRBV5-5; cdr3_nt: TGTGCCAGCACCCGACTAGCGGGTCCCACCGGGGAGCTGTTTTTT; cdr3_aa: CASTRLAGPTGELFF
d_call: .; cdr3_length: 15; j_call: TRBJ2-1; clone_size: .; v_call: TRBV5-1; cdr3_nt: TGCGCCAGCAGCCCACCAGGACAATCCTACAATGAGCAGTTCTTC; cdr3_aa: CASSPPGQSYNEQFF
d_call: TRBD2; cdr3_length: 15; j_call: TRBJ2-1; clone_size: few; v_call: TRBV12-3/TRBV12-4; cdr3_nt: TGTGCCAGCAGTTACCCGTCGGCTAGCGGGACTGAGCAGTTCTTC; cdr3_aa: CASSYPSASGTEQFF
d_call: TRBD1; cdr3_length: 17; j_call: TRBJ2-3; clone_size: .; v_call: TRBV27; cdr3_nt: TGTGCCAGCAGTTCGGCCCGGGACAGGGTGGGGAACCATACGCAGTATTTT; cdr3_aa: CASSSARDRVGNHTQYF
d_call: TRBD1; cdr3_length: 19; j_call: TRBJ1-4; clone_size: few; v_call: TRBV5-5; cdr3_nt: TGTGCCAGCAGCCTAGATGACAGGGTCGTATTCCGAAAAAATGAAAAACTGTTTTTT; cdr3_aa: CASSLDDRVVFRKNEKLFF
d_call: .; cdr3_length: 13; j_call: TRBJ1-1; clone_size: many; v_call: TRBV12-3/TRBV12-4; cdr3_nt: TGTGCCAGCAGCCTATTTGTGAACACTGAAGCTTTCTTT; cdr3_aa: CASSLFVNTEAFF
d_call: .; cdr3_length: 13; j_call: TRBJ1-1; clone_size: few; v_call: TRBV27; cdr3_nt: TGTGCCAGCAGTTGGGCCTATGGCGCTGAAGCTTTCTTT; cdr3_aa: CASSWAYGAEAFF
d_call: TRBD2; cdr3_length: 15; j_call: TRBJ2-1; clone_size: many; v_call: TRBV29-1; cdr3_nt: TGCAGCGTTGAAAGGGGGACTAGCGGCGCCAATGAGCAGTTCTTC; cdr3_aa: CSVERGTSGANEQFF
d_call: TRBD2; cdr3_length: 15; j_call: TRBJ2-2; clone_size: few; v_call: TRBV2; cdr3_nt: TGTGCCAGCACCTCGGGACTAGCGGGAACCGGGGAGCTGTTTTTT; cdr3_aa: CASTSGLAGTGELFF
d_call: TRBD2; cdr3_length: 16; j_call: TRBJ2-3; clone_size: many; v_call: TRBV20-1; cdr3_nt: TGCAGTGCTACTCTGGCGGGACTAGCTTTCGCAGATACGCAGTATTTT; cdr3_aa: CSATLAGLAFADTQYF